This T cell receptor (beta chain) was identified during a study of technical replicates of blood from a few donors. Sequenced by immunoSEQ multiplex PCR; TCRdb stores in-frame clones only, minus some. The profile covers tens of thousands of clones, with more than 90% appearing a single time and roughly 0.37% taken by the ten largest. Looked up from germline, CDR1 is SGHVS and CDR2 is FNYEAQ. V gave up 3 bases and J gave up 6 bases, with 20 bases separating them. CDR3 length equals 16 residues. The sequenced sample was T cells isolated from PBMCs. This receptor was identified in a human donor in good health. The genes are TRBV7-6 and TRBJ1-1; a weak D match, TRBD1 (6 bases). Here the CDR3 DNA reads TGTGCCAGCAGCTTGTCCCACAGGGAAGGAGGACCTGAAGCTTTCTTT. Its protein is CASSLSHREGGPEAFF.